This TCR beta chain was recorded in a study of PD-1 blockade in classical Hodgkin lymphoma. Germline lookup yields CDR1 SGDLS and CDR2 YYNGEE. This CDR3 region has 17 residues. V gave up 7 bases and J gave up 5 bases, with 22 bases separating them. The time point here: cycle 4 day 1 (C4D1), after less than 7 weeks of nivolumab. Patients all relapsed after autologous stem cell transplantation, and there was variation in brentuximab vedotin exposure. In regard to this clone: Antigen specificity is unknown.

Clones were sequenced by immunoSEQ multiplex PCR, and TCRdb holds only the in-frame ones, with some missing. The sample has 20,000 or so clones; 76% are singletons. Study outcomes and limitations: Diversity in CD4+ TCRs, unlike that measured in CD8+ TCRs, had risen significantly by C4D1. Healthy donors were reported to have higher baseline TCR diversity than newly diagnosed patients. Partial responders and progressors had significantly lower baseline TCR diversity. Patients starting nivolumab under 1 year after ASCT were excluded.

The receptor comes from a human donor with classical Hodgkin lymphoma. This specimen was peripheral blood mononuclear cells (PBMCs), taken before the fourth cycle of nivolumab. The chain joins TRBV9 to TRBJ2-6; D uncertain. CDR3: CASWSAYKQSRANVLTF. In nucleotides, the CDR3 is TGTGCCAGCTGGAGTGCTTACAAACAAAGTCGGGCCAACGTCCTGACTTTC. Drawing the rest from reference TRBV9 and TRBJ2-6, the complete variable domain is DSGVTQTPKHLITATGQRVTLRCSPRSGDLSVYWYQQSLDQGLQFLIQYYNGEERAKGNILERFSAQQFPDLHSELNLSSLELGDSALYFCASWSAYKQSRANVLTFGAGSRLTVL.